This note documents a single T cell receptor (beta chain) sequence. The sample is drawn from a study of blood T cells in healthy people across ages. It was with a sample-barcoded 5' primer and a J-beta primer mix that a second PCR of about 6 to 12 cycles was run. Every cDNA molecule carried a tag from a template-switch adaptor bearing 12 random nucleotides. Each CDR3 protein is one row after TCRdb ran MiXCR on the 5' RACE reads. Of 790,000 or so distinct CDR3 sequences listed, roughly three fifths are singletons. Healthy Caucasian individuals from Russia aged roughly 6 to 90 served as donors. It was 9.5 to 10 milliliters of peripheral blood that were drawn from each donor. Samples each yielded at least 6 micrograms of total RNA. CDR1 and CDR2 from the germline V gene are LGHDT and YNNKEL (reference sequence). The V gene end was trimmed by 5 bases and the J gene end by 4 bases; junction bases not matched to a gene: 7. The CDR3 runs to 14 residues.

The specimen was blood. The origin of this receptor is a middle-aged man in good health. The chain joins TRBV3-1 to TRBJ1-2, with 7 nucleotides matching TRBD1. CDR3 residues: CASSGDSYVYGYTF. In DNA form, the CDR3 reads TGTGCCAGCAGCGGGGACAGTTATGTCTATGGCTACACCTTC.